This T cell receptor (beta chain) was documented in a study of cytomegalovirus exposure and HLA in healthy donors. Study-level findings and limits: Across donors, presence/absence analyses took sequencing depth to be roughly uniform.

The sample holds one count of this clone. Its target is not known. This CDR3 is built from 13 residues. Per the germline V gene, CDR1 is MDHEN and CDR2 is SYDVKM. V was shortened by 6 bases and J by 7 bases, with 16 bases between the two germline ends. The PCR had 60 Vbeta and 13 Jbeta primers. TCRdb's table, derived via immunoSEQ multiplex PCR, lists solely in-frame clones and lacks some. This table holds roughly 160,000 clones, over 60% found once. The chain is built from TRBV28 and TRBJ2-7; D may be TRBD2 (5 bases). Sequencing input: PBMCs. This receptor was taken from a man aged 50 to 60 in good health and CMV-seropositive. The CDR3 protein is CASSREGSWEQYF. The DNA for the CDR3 is TGTGCCAGCAGCCGAGAGGGAAGTTGGGAGCAGTACTTC.